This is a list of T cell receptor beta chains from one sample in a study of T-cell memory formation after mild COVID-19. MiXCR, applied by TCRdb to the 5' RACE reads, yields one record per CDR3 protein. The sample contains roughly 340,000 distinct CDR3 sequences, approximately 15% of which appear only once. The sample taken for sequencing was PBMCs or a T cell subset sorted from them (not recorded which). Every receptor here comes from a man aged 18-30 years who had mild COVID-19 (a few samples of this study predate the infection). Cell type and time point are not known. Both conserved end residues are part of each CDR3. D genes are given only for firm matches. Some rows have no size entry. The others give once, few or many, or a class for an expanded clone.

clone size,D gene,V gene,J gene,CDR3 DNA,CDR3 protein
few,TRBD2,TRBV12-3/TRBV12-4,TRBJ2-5,TGTGCCAGCAGTCCTACACTAGCGGGGGGAGAGACCCAGTACTTC,CASSPTLAGGETQYF
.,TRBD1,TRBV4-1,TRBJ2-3,TGCGCCAGCAGCCAACCGGGACAGGGATTTGATACGCAGTATTTT,CASSQPGQGFDTQYF
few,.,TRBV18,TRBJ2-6,TGTGCCACGCTAGTGCAAGGGGCCAACGTCCTGACTTTC,CATLVQGANVLTF
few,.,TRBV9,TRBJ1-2,TGTGCCAGCAGCCCCCAGAACTATGGCTACACCTTC,CASSPQNYGYTF
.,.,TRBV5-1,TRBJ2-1,TGCGCCAGCAGCTTGGCAGGAGGGGACAATGAGCAGTTCTTC,CASSLAGGDNEQFF
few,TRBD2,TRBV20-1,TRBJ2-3,TGCAGTCCAGGAAGTAGCGGGGGGGCGGATACGCAGTATTTT,CSPGSSGGADTQYF
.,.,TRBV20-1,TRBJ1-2,TGCAGTGCTAGAGATCCTCTAAGTGGCTACACCTTC,CSARDPLSGYTF
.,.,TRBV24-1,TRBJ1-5,TGTGCCACCAGTGACAACGACCACTATCAGCCCCAGCATTTT,CATSDNDHYQPQHF
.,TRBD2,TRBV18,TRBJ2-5,TGTGCCAGCTCACCCGACTCAGCGGGGGGTGGAGAGACCCAGTACTTC,CASSPDSAGGGETQYF
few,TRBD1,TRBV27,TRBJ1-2,TGTGCCAGCAGTCGATACAGGGGAGGCTATGGCTACACCTTC,CASSRYRGGYGYTF
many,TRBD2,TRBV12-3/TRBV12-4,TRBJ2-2,TGTGCCAGCACCCCCTCGCTAGCGGGGTTTACCGGGGAGCTGTTTTTT,CASTPSLAGFTGELFF
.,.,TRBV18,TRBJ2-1,TGTGCCAGCTCCGGAGGGGGCACGATCTACAATGAGCAGTTCTTC,CASSGGGTIYNEQFF
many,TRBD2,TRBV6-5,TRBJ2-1,TGTGCCAGCAGTTACTCCCTAGCGGGGGTGAAGGATGAGCAGTTCTTC,CASSYSLAGVKDEQFF
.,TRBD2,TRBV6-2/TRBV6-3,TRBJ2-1,TGTGCCAGCAGACCGGGGGGTAGCCACAATGAGCAGTTCTTC,CASRPGGSHNEQFF
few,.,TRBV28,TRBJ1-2,TGTGCCAGCAGTTGGGGCGCCTATGGCTACACCTTC,CASSWGAYGYTF
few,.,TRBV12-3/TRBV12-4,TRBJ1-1,TGTGCCAGCAGTTTGTGGCGGGGAATGAACACTGAAGCTTTCTTT,CASSLWRGMNTEAFF
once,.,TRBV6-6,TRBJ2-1,TGTGCCAGCGAAGGGGGGGGACAGTTCTTC,CASEGGGQFF
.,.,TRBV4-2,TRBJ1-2,TGTGCCAGCAGCCAAGACCTGACAGACCCTTATGGCTACACCTTC,CASSQDLTDPYGYTF
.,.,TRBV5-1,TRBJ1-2,TGCGCCAGCAGCTTGGGGACCGATCGCTATGGCTACACCTTC,CASSLGTDRYGYTF
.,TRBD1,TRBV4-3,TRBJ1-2,TGCGCCAGCAGCCAAACTGGACAGGTCTATGGCTACACCTTC,CASSQTGQVYGYTF
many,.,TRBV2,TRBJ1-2,TGTGCCACCCAAGGTGGGGGCTACTATGGCTACACCTTC,CATQGGGYYGYTF
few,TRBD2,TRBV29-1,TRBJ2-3,TGCAGCGTTGAAGCAGGGCTAGCGGGGGGAGATACGCAGTATTTT,CSVEAGLAGGDTQYF
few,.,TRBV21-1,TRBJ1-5,TGTGCCAGCACCCCAGGGGACAATCAGCCCCAGCATTTT,CASTPGDNQPQHF
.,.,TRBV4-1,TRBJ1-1,TGCGCCAGCAGGAGGGAGGTTGAAGCTTTCTTT,CASRREVEAFF
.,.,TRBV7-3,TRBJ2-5,TGTGCCAGCAGCCCAACCCCCAGGGAGACCCAGTACTTC,CASSPTPRETQYF
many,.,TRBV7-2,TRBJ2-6,TGTGCCAGCAGCGTCGCTGGGGCCAACGTCCTGACTTTC,CASSVAGANVLTF
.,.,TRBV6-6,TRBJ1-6,TGTGCCAGCGGCGGGACATCTTATAATTCACCCCTCCACTTT,CASGGTSYNSPLHF
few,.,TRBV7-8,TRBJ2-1,TGTGCCAGCAGCCAAGCCAGCGCCCCTTTACCCCCTTACAATGAGCAGTTCTTC,CASSQASAPLPPYNEQFF
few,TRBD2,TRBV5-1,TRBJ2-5,TGCGCCAGCAGCTTGGAATTAGCGGGGGGCCTCCAAGAGACCCAGTACTTC,CASSLELAGGLQETQYF
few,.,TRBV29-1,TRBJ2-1,TGCAGCGTTGTTCTAGCAGGGCATGAGCAGTTCTTC,CSVVLAGHEQFF
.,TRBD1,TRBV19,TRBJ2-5,TGTGCCAGTAGTAAACCGGGACAGGCAGAGACCCAGTACTTC,CASSKPGQAETQYF
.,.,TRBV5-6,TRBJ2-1,TGTGCCAGCAGAGGTGGTGGGGCGCAGTTCTTC,CASRGGGAQFF